The entry below gives a single TCR beta chain sequence along with its context. Its antigen is unknown. This sample was taken from a study of cytomegalovirus exposure and HLA in healthy donors. Study outcomes and limitations: The study recorded 160 or so TCR beta chains that were cytomegalovirus-associated. Subsequent analysis revealed that first-cohort TCR clusters tended to co-occur in the 120 or so validation repertoires. For cytomegalovirus status, the classifier reportedly gave diagnoses with high specificity and sensitivity.

Sequencing used immunoSEQ multiplex PCR; TCRdb keeps in-frame clones, though not all of them. The sample lists about 65,000 clones, around 92% occurring once. The receptor was isolated from a woman under 30 in good health and CMV-seronegative. Input material: PBMCs.

The chain's CDR3 is CAIRDTGTSEEQYF. CDR3 coding DNA: TGTGCCATCAGGGATACCGGGACATCGGAGGAGCAGTACTTC. The chain joins TRBV10-3 to TRBJ2-7, with D possibly TRBD1 on 6 matching bases. The CDR3 consists of 14 residues. The V and J ends lost 6 bases and 7 bases respectively, with 19 bases between them. Germline loops: CDR1 ENHRY, CDR2 SYGVKD.